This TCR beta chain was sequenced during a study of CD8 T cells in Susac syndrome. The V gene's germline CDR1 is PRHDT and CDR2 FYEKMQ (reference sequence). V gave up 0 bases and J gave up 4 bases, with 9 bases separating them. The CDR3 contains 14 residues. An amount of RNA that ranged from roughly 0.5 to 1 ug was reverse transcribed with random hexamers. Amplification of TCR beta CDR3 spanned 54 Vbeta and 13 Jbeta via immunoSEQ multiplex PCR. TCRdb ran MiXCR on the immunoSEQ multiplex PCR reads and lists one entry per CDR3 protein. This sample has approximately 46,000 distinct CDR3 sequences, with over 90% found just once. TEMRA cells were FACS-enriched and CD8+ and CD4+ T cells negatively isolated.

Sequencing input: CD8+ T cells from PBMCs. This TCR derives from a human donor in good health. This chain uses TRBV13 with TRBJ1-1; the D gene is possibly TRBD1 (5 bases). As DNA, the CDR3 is TGTGCCAGCAGCTTAGGTCGGGGGAGCACTGAAGCTTTCTTT. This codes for CASSLGRGSTEAFF.